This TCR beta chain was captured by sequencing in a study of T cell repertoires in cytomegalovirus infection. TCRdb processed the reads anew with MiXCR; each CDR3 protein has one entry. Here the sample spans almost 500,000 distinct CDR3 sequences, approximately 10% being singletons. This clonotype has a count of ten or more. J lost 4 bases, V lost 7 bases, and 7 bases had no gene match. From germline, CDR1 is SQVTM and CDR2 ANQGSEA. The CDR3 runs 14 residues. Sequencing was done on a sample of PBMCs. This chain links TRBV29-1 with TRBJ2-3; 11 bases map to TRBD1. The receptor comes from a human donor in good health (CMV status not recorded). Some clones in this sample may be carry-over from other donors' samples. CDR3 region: CSGSGTGGSDTQYF. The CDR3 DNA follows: TGCAGCGGCTCTGGGACAGGGGGTTCAGATACGCAGTATTTT.